This TCR beta chain was sequenced during a study of blood T cell repertoires in COVID-19. Across the whole study: COVID-19 samples from acute and convalescent phases originated in the United States, Italy and Spain. Sample material is recorded as cDNA or gDNA derived from T cells, B-cell-depleted T cells, or PBMCs.

Germline CDR1 and CDR2: MGHRA and YSYEKL. V shed 3 bases, J shed 4 bases, and the junction held 5 bases outside the gene matches. CDR3 length: 14 residues. Study processing details: Estimation of nucleated cell counts relied on the amplification of reference gene primers. This table comes from immunoSEQ multiplex PCR, and its TCRdb copy is limited to in-frame clones, with some not included. D and trimming come from the DNA, and the V and J calls and clone size come from that table. The sample contains some 53,000 clones, 90% of which appear only once. The specimen was peripheral blood. This clonotype was sampled from a human donor in a cohort sampled during active COVID-19. The rearrangement uses TRBV4-1 and TRBJ1-2, with TRBD1 identical over 7 bases. CDR3 region: CASSQSQGFYGYTF. Written as DNA, the CDR3 is TGCGCCAGCAGCCAGTCACAGGGGTTCTATGGCTACACCTTC.